Below are 3 T cell receptor beta chains sequenced from a single sample in a study of identical twins. From the 5' RACE reads, TCRdb called clonotypes with MiXCR, one entry per CDR3 protein. The sample shows approximately 700,000 distinct CDR3 sequences, around 6.1% of them seen only once. The specimen sequenced was naive T cells sorted from blood. These receptors came from a man aged 18-30 years in good health.

This sequence joins TRBV12-3 or TRBV12-4 and TRBJ2-1, with D possibly being TRBD2 (5 bases). The CDR3 extends over 15 amino acids. V dropped 5 bases and J dropped 8 bases, with 19 bases sitting between them. CDR3 sequence (DNA): TGTGCCAGCAGTGGCTGGACTCGCGTGGCGGATGAGCAGTTCTTC. Amino acid sequence: CASSGWTRVADEQFF.

The chain carries TRBV18 and TRBJ2-2, with D possibly TRBD2 on 5 matching bases. Germline CDR1 reads KGHSH; CDR2 reads LQKENI. Trimming stripped 0 bases from V and 2 bases from J, with 7 bases between. This CDR3 has 15 residues. This CDR3 reads CASSPPAGNTGELFF. CDR3 DNA sequence: TGTGCCAGCTCACCACCGGCGGGTAACACCGGGGAGCTGTTTTTT.

This clonotype has a handful of counts. The chain carries TRBV7-2 and TRBJ2-1; D possibly uses TRBD1 or TRBD2 (6 bases each). The germline CDR1 and CDR2 sequences are SGHTA and FQGNSA. V was trimmed by 4 bases and J by 6 bases, leaving 19 bases between them. The CDR3 has 16 residues. Written as DNA, the CDR3 is TGTGCCAGCAGCTCCCGAGGGGGGCTAGGCGGCAATGAGCAGTTCTTC. Translation: CASSSRGGLGGNEQFF.